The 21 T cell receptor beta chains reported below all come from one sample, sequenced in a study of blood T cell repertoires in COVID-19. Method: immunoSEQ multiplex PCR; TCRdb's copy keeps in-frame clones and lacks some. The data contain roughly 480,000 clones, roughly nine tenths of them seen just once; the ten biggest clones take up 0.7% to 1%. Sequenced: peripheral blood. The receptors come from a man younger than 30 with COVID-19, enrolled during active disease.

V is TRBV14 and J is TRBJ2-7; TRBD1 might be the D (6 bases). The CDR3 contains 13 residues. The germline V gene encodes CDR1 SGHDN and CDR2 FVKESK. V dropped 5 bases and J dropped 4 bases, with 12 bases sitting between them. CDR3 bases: TGTGCCAGCAGCAAGATGGACAGTTACGAGCAGTACTTC. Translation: CASSKMDSYEQYF.

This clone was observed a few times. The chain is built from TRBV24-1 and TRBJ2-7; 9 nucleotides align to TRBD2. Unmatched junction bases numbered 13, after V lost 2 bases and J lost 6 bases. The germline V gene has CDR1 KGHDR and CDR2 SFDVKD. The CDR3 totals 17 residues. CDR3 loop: CATSDSYNGTSTFEQYF. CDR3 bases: TGTGCCACCAGTGATTCCTACAACGGGACTAGCACGTTCGAGCAGTACTTC.

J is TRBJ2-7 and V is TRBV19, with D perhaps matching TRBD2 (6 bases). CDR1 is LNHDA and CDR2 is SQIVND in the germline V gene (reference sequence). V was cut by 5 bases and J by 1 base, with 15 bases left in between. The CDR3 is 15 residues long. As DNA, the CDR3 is TGTGCCAGTAGTGCGTCCGGGACTCTATCCTACGAGCAGTACTTC. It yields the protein CASSASGTLSYEQYF.

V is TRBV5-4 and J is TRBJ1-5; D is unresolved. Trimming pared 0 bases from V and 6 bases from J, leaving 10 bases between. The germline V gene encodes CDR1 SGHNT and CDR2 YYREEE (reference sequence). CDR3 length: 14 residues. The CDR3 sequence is CASSLGQEGQPQHF. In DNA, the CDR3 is TGTGCCAGCAGCTTGGGGCAGGAGGGTCAGCCCCAGCATTTT.

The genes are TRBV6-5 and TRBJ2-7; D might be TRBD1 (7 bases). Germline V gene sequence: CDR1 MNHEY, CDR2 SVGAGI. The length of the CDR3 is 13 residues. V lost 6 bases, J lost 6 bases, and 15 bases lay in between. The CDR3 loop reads CASRGRGDFEQYF. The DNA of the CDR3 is TGTGCCAGCAGGGGCAGGGGGGACTTCGAGCAGTACTTC.

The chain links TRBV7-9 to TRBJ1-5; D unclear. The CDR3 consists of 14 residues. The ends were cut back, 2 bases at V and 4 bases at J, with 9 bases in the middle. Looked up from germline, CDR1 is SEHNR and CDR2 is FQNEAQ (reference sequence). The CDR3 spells CASSLSTDNQPQHF. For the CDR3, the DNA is TGTGCCAGCAGCTTATCTACAGATAATCAGCCCCAGCATTTT.

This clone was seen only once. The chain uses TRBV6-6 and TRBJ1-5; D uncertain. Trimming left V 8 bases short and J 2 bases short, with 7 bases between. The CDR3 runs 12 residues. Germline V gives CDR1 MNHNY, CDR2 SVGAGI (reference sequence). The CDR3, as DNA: TGTGCCAGCGCGAATGGCAATCAGCCCCAGCATTTT. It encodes CASANGNQPQHF.

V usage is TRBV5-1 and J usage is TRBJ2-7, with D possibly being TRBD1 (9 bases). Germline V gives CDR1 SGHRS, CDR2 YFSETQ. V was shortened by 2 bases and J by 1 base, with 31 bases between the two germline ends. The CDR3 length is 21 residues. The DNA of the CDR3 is TGCGCCAGCAGCTTCAGGGGAACGGGACAGGGAGGCAGCGGGAGTTCCTACGAGCAGTACTTC. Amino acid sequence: CASSFRGTGQGGSGSSYEQYF. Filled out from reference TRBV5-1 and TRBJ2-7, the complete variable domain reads KAGVTQTPRYLIKTRGQQVTLSCSPISGHRSVSWYQQTPGQGLQFLFEYFSETQRNKGNFPGRFSGRQFSNSRSEMNVSTLELGDSALYLCASSFRGTGQGGSGSSYEQYFGPGTRLTVT.

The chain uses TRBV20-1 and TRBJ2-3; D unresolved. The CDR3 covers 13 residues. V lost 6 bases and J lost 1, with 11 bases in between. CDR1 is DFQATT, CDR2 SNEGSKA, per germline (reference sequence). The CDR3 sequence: CSASNQGTDTQYF. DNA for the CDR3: TGCAGTGCCAGTAATCAGGGCACAGATACGCAGTATTTT.

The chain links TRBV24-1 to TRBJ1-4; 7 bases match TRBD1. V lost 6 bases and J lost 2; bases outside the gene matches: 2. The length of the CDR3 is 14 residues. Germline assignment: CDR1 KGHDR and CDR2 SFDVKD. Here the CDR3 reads CATSSGQTNEKLFF. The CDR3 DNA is TGTGCCACCAGTTCGGGACAGACTAATGAAAAACTGTTTTTT.

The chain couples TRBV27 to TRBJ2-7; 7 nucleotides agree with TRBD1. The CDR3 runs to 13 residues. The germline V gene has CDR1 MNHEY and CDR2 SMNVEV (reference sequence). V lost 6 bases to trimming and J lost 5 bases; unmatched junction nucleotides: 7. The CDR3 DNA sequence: TGTGCCAGCAGGGGGACAGCGAGGAACGAGCAGTACTTC. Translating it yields CASRGTARNEQYF.

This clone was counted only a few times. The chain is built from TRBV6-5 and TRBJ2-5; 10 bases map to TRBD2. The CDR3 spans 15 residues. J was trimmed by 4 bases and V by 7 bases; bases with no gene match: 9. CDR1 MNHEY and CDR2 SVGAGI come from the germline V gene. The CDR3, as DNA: TGTGCCAGCAAAAGGGTAGCGGGGGGACCAGAGACCCAGTACTTC. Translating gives CASKRVAGGPETQYF.

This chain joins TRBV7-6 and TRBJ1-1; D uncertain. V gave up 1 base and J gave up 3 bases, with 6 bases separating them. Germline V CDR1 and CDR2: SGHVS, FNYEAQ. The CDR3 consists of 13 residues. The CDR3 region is CASSLGPDTEAFF. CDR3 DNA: TGTGCCAGCAGCTTAGGTCCCGACACTGAAGCTTTCTTT.

CDR3 sequence reads: CASSPVRSTDTQYF. CDR3 nucleotides: TGTGCCAGCTCACCGGTACGGAGCACAGATACGCAGTATTTT. The gene calls are TRBV18 and TRBJ2-3; D gene uncertain. The germline V and J ends were trimmed by 3 bases and 0 bases, with 7 bases remaining between them. The CDR3 spans 14 residues. Looked up from germline, CDR1 is KGHSH and CDR2 is LQKENI. Supplemented by reference TRBV18 and TRBJ2-3, the full variable domain reads NAGVMQNPRHLVRRRGQEARLRCSPMKGHSHVYWYRQLPEEGLKFMVYLQKENIIDESGMPKERFSAEFPKEGPSILRIQQVVRGDSAAYFCASSPVRSTDTQYFGPGTRLTVL.

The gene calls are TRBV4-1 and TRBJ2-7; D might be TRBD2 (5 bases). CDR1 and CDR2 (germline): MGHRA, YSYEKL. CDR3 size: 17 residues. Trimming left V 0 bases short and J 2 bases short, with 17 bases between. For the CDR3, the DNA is TGCGCCAGCAGCCAAGATTTCGGGGAGAGGTGGGCCTACGAGCAGTACTTC. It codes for CASSQDFGERWAYEQYF.

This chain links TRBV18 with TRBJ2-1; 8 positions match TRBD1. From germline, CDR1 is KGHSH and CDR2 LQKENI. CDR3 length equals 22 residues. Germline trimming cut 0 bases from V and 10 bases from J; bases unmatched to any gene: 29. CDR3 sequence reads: CASSPPLIFGLPARTGIREQFF. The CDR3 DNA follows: TGTGCCAGCTCACCACCATTGATCTTCGGACTTCCTGCGCGGACAGGGATACGGGAGCAGTTCTTC.

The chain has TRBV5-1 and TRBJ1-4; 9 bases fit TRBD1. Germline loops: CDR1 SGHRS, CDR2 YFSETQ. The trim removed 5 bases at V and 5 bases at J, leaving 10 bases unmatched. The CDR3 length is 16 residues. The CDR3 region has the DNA TGCGCCAGCAGAGAAGCAACCGGGACAGGGAATGAAAAACTGTTTTTT. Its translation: CASREATGTGNEKLFF.

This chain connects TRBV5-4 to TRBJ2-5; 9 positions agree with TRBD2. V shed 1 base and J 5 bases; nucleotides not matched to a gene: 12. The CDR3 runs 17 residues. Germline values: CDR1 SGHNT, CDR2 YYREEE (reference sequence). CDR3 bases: TGTGCCAGCAGCTTGTCCCCCACTCGCCTAGCGGGGGAGACCCAGTACTTC. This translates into CASSLSPTRLAGETQYF.

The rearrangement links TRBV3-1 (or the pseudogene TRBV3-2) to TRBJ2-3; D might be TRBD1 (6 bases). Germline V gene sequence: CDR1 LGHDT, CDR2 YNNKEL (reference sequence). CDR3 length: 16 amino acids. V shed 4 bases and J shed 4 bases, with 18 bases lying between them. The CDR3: CASSRSSPKGADTQYF. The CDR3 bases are TGTGCCAGCAGCCGGAGCAGTCCTAAGGGGGCAGATACGCAGTATTTT.

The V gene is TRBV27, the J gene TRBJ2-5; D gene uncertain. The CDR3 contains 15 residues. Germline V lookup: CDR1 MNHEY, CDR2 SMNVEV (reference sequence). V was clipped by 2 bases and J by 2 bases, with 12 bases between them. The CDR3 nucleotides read TGTGCCAGCAGTTTAGGGTCAGGCAATCAAGAGACCCAGTACTTC. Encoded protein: CASSLGSGNQETQYF.

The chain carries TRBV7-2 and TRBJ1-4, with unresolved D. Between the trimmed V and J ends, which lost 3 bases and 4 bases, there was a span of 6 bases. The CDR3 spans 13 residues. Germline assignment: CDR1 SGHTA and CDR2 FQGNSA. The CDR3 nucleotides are TGTGCCAGCAGCTTGTCCCGTAATGAAAAACTGTTTTTT. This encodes CASSLSRNEKLFF.